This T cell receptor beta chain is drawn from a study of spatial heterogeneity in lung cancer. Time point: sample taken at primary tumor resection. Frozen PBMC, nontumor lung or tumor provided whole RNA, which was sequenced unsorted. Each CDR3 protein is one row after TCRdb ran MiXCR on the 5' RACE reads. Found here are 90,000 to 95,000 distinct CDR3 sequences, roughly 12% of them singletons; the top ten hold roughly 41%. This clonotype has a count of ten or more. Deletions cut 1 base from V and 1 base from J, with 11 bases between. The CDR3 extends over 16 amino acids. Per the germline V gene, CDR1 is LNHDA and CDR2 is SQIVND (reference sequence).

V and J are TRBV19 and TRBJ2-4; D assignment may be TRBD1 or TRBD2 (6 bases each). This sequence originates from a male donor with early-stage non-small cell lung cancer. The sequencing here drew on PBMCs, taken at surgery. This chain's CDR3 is CASSIVGGIAKNIQYF. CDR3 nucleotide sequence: TGTGCCAGTAGTATAGTGGGGGGCATTGCCAAAAACATTCAGTACTTC. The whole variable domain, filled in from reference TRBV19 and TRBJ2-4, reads DGGITQSPKYLFRKEGQNVTLSCEQNLNHDAMYWYRQDPGQGLRLIYYSQIVNDFQKGDIAEGYSVSREKKESFPLTVTSAQKNPTAFYLCASSIVGGIAKNIQYFGAGTRLSVL.